Each of the 18 T cell receptor beta chains below was sequenced from the same sample in a study of blood T cell repertoires in COVID-19. Sequenced by immunoSEQ multiplex PCR; TCRdb stores in-frame clones only, minus some. The profile shows 150,000 to 200,000 clones, roughly 80% of them singletons. Material for sequencing was peripheral blood. These receptors originate from a woman in her 70s with COVID-19, enrolled during active disease.

V usage is TRBV7-6 and J usage is TRBJ2-1; 11 bases match TRBD2. CDR3 length: 18 amino acids. Germline V gene data show CDR1 as SGHVS and CDR2 as FNYEAQ. V dropped 0 bases and J dropped 8; count of bases not matched to a gene: 12. The CDR3 DNA is TGTGCCAGCAGCTTAGCGGGAATAGCGGGAGGGAGTATCGATGAGCAGTTCTTC. The encoded protein is CASSLAGIAGGSIDEQFF.

The chain is built from TRBV10-3 and TRBJ1-1; 7 positions match TRBD1. J lost 1 base, V lost 9 bases, and 8 bases had no gene match. The CDR3 covers 14 residues. CDR1 ENHRY and CDR2 SYGVKD come from the germline V gene. CDR3 residues: CAMTRGGSNTEAFF. CDR3 DNA sequence: TGTGCCATGACAAGAGGGGGCTCGAACACTGAAGCTTTCTTT.

This clone was recorded a few times. The J gene is TRBJ1-1, the V gene TRBV28; no reliable D call. Germline CDR1 reads MDHEN; CDR2 reads SYDVKM. This CDR3 contains 13 residues. V was shortened by 3 bases and J by 3 bases, with 8 bases between the two germline ends. CDR3 amino acids: CASSLRLDTEAFF. CDR3 coding DNA: TGTGCCAGCAGTTTGCGGTTAGACACTGAAGCTTTCTTT.

The chain combines TRBV28 with TRBJ1-2; TRBD1 might be the D (6 bases). The CDR3 has 13 amino acids. Germline loops: CDR1 MDHEN, CDR2 SYDVKM. With 6 bases removed from V and 4 bases from J, the gap between germline ends came to 12 bases. The CDR3 loop reads CASRKTGSYGYTF. CDR3 nucleotides: TGTGCCAGCAGAAAAACAGGGAGCTATGGCTACACCTTC.

J is TRBJ1-6 and V is TRBV7-2, with D possibly matching TRBD1 (5 bases). Trimming removed 5 bases from V and 7 bases from J, with 15 bases in between. The CDR3 has 15 amino acids. Germline lookup yields CDR1 SGHTA and CDR2 FQGNSA. The CDR3 here is CASSDESGWNSPLHF. CDR3 nucleotides: TGTGCCAGCAGCGACGAGTCAGGGTGGAATTCACCCCTCCACTTT.

V gene TRBV7-2 combines with J gene TRBJ2-7; TRBD2 agrees at 8 bases. Germline V gene data show CDR1 as SGHTA and CDR2 as FQGNSA. This CDR3 contains 15 residues. Trimming took 5 bases from V and 5 from J; bases not matched to a gene: 11. CDR3 bases: TGTGCCAGCAGCCAATACGTGGGACTAGTCAACGAGCAGTACTTC. As protein: CASSQYVGLVNEQYF.

The rearrangement links TRBV18 to TRBJ1-6; perhaps TRBD1 as D (5 bases). V lost 3 bases to trimming and J lost 8 bases, with 14 bases between them. CDR1 is KGHSH, CDR2 LQKENI, per germline. The CDR3 is 15 residues long. In nucleotides, the CDR3 is TGTGCCAGCTCACCCTTGACGGGAGGGGATTCACCCCTCCACTTT. Residues: CASSPLTGGDSPLHF.

The V gene is TRBV6-5, the J gene TRBJ2-7; 14 nucleotides align to TRBD2. J was trimmed by 4 bases and V by 5 bases; bases with no gene match: 4. The germline gives CDR1 MNHEY, CDR2 SVGAGI. CDR3 length equals 15 residues. CDR3 nucleotide sequence: TGTGCCAGCAGTCCGACTAGCGGGAGGGGATACGAGCAGTACTTC. This gives the protein CASSPTSGRGYEQYF.

The chain uses TRBV27 and TRBJ2-5, with TRBD2 matching 9 bases. The CDR3 contains 17 residues. Germline V lookup: CDR1 MNHEY, CDR2 SMNVEV (reference sequence). The J segment lost 6 bases and the V segment lost 3 bases, leaving 14 bases of the junction unmatched. CDR3 amino acids: CASSFGRAAGGPQTQYF. CDR3 coding DNA: TGTGCCAGCAGTTTCGGTCGAGCGGCGGGAGGGCCCCAGACCCAGTACTTC.

There are a few counts of this clone. The chain joins TRBV2 to TRBJ2-5; 11 bases line up with TRBD1. This CDR3 region has 14 residues. Germline V gene sequence: CDR1 SNHLY, CDR2 FYNNEI. Trimming cost V 7 bases and J 7 bases; bases outside gene matches: 8. The CDR3 bases are TGTGCCAGCAAAGGACAGGGGGCGGATTGGACCCAGTACTTC. Translating gives CASKGQGADWTQYF.

Worth noting for this clone: The DNA is left out, because the CDR3 cannot be placed on it with certainty; the CDR3 is given as TCRdb lists it. V gene TRBV28 combines with J gene TRBJ1-4; the tabulated D call, TRBD1, remains unverified against the DNA. From its first to its last residue, the CDR3 has 15 amino acids. CDR1 MDHEN and CDR2 SYDVKM come from the germline V gene. CDR3 region: CASSSSTGAYEKLFF.

The chain has TRBV7-7 and TRBJ2-1, with TRBD2 identical over 14 bases. The V gene end was trimmed by 4 bases and the J gene end by 9 bases; junction bases not matched to a gene: 17. Germline V gives CDR1 SSHAT, CDR2 FNYEAQ (reference sequence). CDR3 length equals 19 residues. CDR3 DNA: TGTGCCAGCAGCTATAGCCCAGGGACTAGCGGGAGTTGGGTTAGTGAGCAGTTCTTC. Amino acid sequence: CASSYSPGTSGSWVSEQFF.

The V call is TRBV28, the J call TRBJ1-5, with 7 bases lining up with TRBD1. V shed 6 bases, J shed 6 bases, and the junction held 11 bases outside the gene matches. Germline V gene lookup returns CDR1 MDHEN and CDR2 SYDVKM. The CDR3 sequence is 15 residues long. The CDR3 sequence: CASSDDRVKGQPQHF. The DNA for the CDR3 is TGTGCCAGCAGCGATGACAGGGTAAAAGGTCAGCCCCAGCATTTT.

In regard to this clone: Different DNA sequences within this sample yield the same CDR3. The rearrangement links TRBV5-1 to TRBJ2-5; 8 bases are a match to TRBD1. The CDR3 loop spans 14 amino acids. Trimming cost V 4 bases and J 2 bases; bases outside gene matches: 4. Per germline, CDR1 SGHRS and CDR2 YFSETQ. The CDR3 bases are TGCGCCAGCAGCCCCGGGACAGGACAAGAGACCCAGTACTTC. It codes for CASSPGTGQETQYF. Based on the CDR3 plus reference TRBV5-1 and TRBJ2-5, the full variable domain is KAGVTQTPRYLIKTRGQQVTLSCSPISGHRSVSWYQQTPGQGLQFLFEYFSETQRNKGNFPGRFSGRQFSNSRSEMNVSTLELGDSALYLCASSPGTGQETQYFGPGTRLLVL.

The chain has TRBV19 and TRBJ2-7; 9 bases are shared with TRBD2. Looked up from germline, CDR1 is LNHDA and CDR2 is SQIVND (reference sequence). The V gene end was trimmed by 3 bases and the J gene end by 4 bases; junction bases not matched to a gene: 7. The CDR3 extends over 15 amino acids. The CDR3 reads CASSIAGGTGYEQYF. The CDR3 DNA reads TGTGCCAGTAGTATTGCGGGAGGGACGGGGTACGAGCAGTACTTC.

This clone was observed a single time. The chain links TRBV4-1 to TRBJ2-7, with D possibly being TRBD2 (7 bases). CDR1 and CDR2 from the germline V gene are MGHRA and YSYEKL. The CDR3 length is 14 residues. V lost 3 bases, J lost 2 bases, and 11 bases lay in between. The CDR3 DNA reads as TGCGCCAGCAGCCAGGGAGGGGGAGCCTACGAGCAGTACTTC. Its translation: CASSQGGGAYEQYF.

Only a few counts were recorded for this clone. CDR3 sequence (DNA): TGTGCCAGCTCACCAATCGTCACAGCTCGCTCCTACGAGCAGTACTTC. Its translation: CASSPIVTARSYEQYF. The V and J genes are TRBV18 and TRBJ2-7; unclear D gene. CDR3 length: 16 amino acids. Deletions cut 2 bases from V and 0 bases from J, with 14 bases between. Germline values: CDR1 KGHSH, CDR2 LQKENI.

This clone was picked up one time. The J gene is TRBJ2-3, the V gene TRBV29-1; perhaps TRBD2 as D (5 bases). There are 13 residues in the CDR3. Per germline, CDR1 SQVTM and CDR2 ANQGSEA. This chain's CDR3 is CSGRRPLTDTQYF. CDR3 DNA sequence: TGCAGTGGAAGGAGGCCGCTCACAGATACGCAGTATTTT.